Listed below are T cell receptor beta chains from one sample, sequenced in a study of cytomegalovirus exposure and HLA in healthy donors. Sequencing used immunoSEQ multiplex PCR; TCRdb keeps in-frame clones, though not all of them. The sample yields roughly 150,000 clones, around 85% seen once. The sample was PBMCs. These receptors originate from a boy younger than 10 in good health and CMV-seronegative. CDR3s include the opening cysteine and the closing phenylalanine or tryptophan. The order of the fields is J gene, V gene, clone size, D gene, CDR3 DNA, CDR3 protein. D genes are given only for firm matches. The size of a clone is reported for some rows only, either as once, few or many, or as a class for expanded clones.

j_gene: TRBJ2-1; v_gene: TRBV7-9; abundance: -; d_gene: TRBD2; CDR3nt: TGTGCCAGCCTAGGCCGACTAGCGAGTTCCTACAATGAGCAGTTCTTC; CDR3aa: CASLGRLASSYNEQFF
j_gene: TRBJ1-6; v_gene: TRBV14; abundance: -; d_gene: -; CDR3nt: TGTGCCAGCAGCGCCCACCCCCGAGGCAGCTCCTATAATTCACCCCTCCACTTT; CDR3aa: CASSAHPRGSSYNSPLHF
j_gene: TRBJ2-1; v_gene: TRBV30; abundance: once; d_gene: TRBD2; CDR3nt: TGTGCCTGGAGCTCCAGGACTAGCGGGAGGCCAGGCGGTGAGCAGTTCTTC; CDR3aa: CAWSSRTSGRPGGEQFF
j_gene: TRBJ2-3; v_gene: TRBV5-6; abundance: -; d_gene: -; CDR3nt: TGTGCCAGCTATAGGGGCGACCCAGATACGCAGTATTTT; CDR3aa: CASYRGDPDTQYF
j_gene: TRBJ1-4; v_gene: TRBV7-8; abundance: once; d_gene: -; CDR3nt: TGTGCCAGCAGCTTAGTTGCCCAGATTAATGAAAAACTGTTTTTT; CDR3aa: CASSLVAQINEKLFF
j_gene: TRBJ2-5; v_gene: TRBV10-2; abundance: -; d_gene: TRBD1; CDR3nt: TGCGCCAGCAGAGCCGGGACAGGGACGTGGGCCCAGTACTTC; CDR3aa: CASRAGTGTWAQYF
j_gene: TRBJ2-5; v_gene: TRBV5-1; abundance: few; d_gene: -; CDR3nt: TGCGCCAGCAGCACTACGACAGGCTTGGAGACCCAGTACTTC; CDR3aa: CASSTTTGLETQYF
j_gene: TRBJ2-1; v_gene: TRBV5-1; abundance: -; d_gene: -; CDR3nt: TGCGCCAGCAGCACCGAGGTGCGGGGTAATAATGAGCAGTTCTTC; CDR3aa: CASSTEVRGNNEQFF
j_gene: TRBJ1-3; v_gene: TRBV10-3; abundance: -; d_gene: TRBD1; CDR3nt: TGTGCCATCAGTACCGGACAGGGGGATGGAAACACCATATATTTT; CDR3aa: CAISTGQGDGNTIYF
j_gene: TRBJ2-5; v_gene: TRBV5-1; abundance: -; d_gene: TRBD2; CDR3nt: TGCGCCAGCAGCTGGACTAGCGGGCAAGAGACCCAGTACTTC; CDR3aa: CASSWTSGQETQYF
j_gene: TRBJ1-2; v_gene: TRBV2; abundance: -; d_gene: TRBD1; CDR3nt: TGTGCCAGCAGTGTACCCACAGGGGGGATAGCTAACTATGGCTACACCTTC; CDR3aa: CASSVPTGGIANYGYTF
j_gene: TRBJ2-7; v_gene: TRBV30; abundance: -; d_gene: -; CDR3nt: TGTGCCTGGAGTAGAGTAAGAGGGGAGCAGTACTTC; CDR3aa: CAWSRVRGEQYF
j_gene: TRBJ1-5; v_gene: TRBV30; abundance: -; d_gene: -; CDR3nt: TGTGCCTGGAGTGTGGGGCCGGACGGTGGGACTGTGCCCCAGCATTTT; CDR3aa: CAWSVGPDGGTVPQHF
j_gene: TRBJ1-1; v_gene: TRBV18; abundance: -; d_gene: TRBD1; CDR3nt: TGTGCCAGCTCAACCCCCGTTAGGACAGGGAGGACTGAAGCTTTCTTT; CDR3aa: CASSTPVRTGRTEAFF
j_gene: TRBJ1-1; v_gene: TRBV28; abundance: once; d_gene: -; CDR3nt: TGTGCCAGCAGGCCCACGCAGGGTTACAACACTGAAGCTTTCTTT; CDR3aa: CASRPTQGYNTEAFF
j_gene: TRBJ2-5; v_gene: TRBV5-1; abundance: -; d_gene: -; CDR3nt: TGCGCCAGCCGTGAACGGGGGAATTTCCAAGAGACCCAGTACTTC; CDR3aa: CASRERGNFQETQYF
j_gene: TRBJ1-5; v_gene: TRBV30; abundance: -; d_gene: -; CDR3nt: TGTGCCTGGAGTGCCCAGGGCCTTAATCAGCCCCAGCATTTT; CDR3aa: CAWSAQGLNQPQHF
j_gene: TRBJ2-3; v_gene: TRBV6-1; abundance: -; d_gene: TRBD1; CDR3nt: TGTGCCAGCACCCACCAGGGGGCCACAGATACGCAGTATTTT; CDR3aa: CASTHQGATDTQYF
j_gene: TRBJ1-5; v_gene: TRBV6-1; abundance: -; d_gene: -; CDR3nt: TGTGCCAGCAGTGAGGGGGGAGGTTGGCCCCAGCATTTT; CDR3aa: CASSEGGGWPQHF
j_gene: TRBJ2-5; v_gene: TRBV5-6; abundance: -; d_gene: -; CDR3nt: TGTGCCAGCAGCGCGCTAGAAACAGAGACCCAGTACTTC; CDR3aa: CASSALETETQYF
j_gene: TRBJ2-1; v_gene: TRBV28; abundance: -; d_gene: TRBD2; CDR3nt: TGTGCCAGCCTCTCCCTACTAGCGGGGGGGATCTCCTACAATGAGCAGTTCTTC; CDR3aa: CASLSLLAGGISYNEQFF
j_gene: TRBJ2-1; v_gene: TRBV1; abundance: -; d_gene: -; CDR3nt: TGCACCAGCAGCCCCCTAAGGGGGGAGCAGTTCTTC; CDR3aa: CTSSPLRGEQFF
j_gene: TRBJ1-5; v_gene: TRBV19; abundance: -; d_gene: -; CDR3nt: TGTGCCAGTAGTATAAAGGGGCAGGGCAATCAGCCCCAGCATTTT; CDR3aa: CASSIKGQGNQPQHF
j_gene: TRBJ1-5; v_gene: TRBV4-1; abundance: -; d_gene: -; CDR3nt: TGCGCCAGCAGCCTCTTATGGCCCCCGAGCAATCAGCCCCAGCATTTT; CDR3aa: CASSLLWPPSNQPQHF
j_gene: TRBJ2-3; v_gene: TRBV23-1; abundance: -; d_gene: TRBD1; CDR3nt: TGCGCCAGCAGTCATATAACAGGGGGATGCACAGATACGCAGTATTTT; CDR3aa: CASSHITGGCTDTQYF
j_gene: TRBJ2-5; v_gene: TRBV5-4; abundance: -; d_gene: -; CDR3nt: TGTGCCAGCAGCACGACGGGGGGCTTCGGGGAGACCCAGTACTTC; CDR3aa: CASSTTGGFGETQYF
j_gene: TRBJ2-6; v_gene: TRBV4-2; abundance: few; d_gene: TRBD1; CDR3nt: TGTGCCAGCAGCCCCCGGGACAGGGACTCTGGGGCCAACGTCCTGACTTTC; CDR3aa: CASSPRDRDSGANVLTF